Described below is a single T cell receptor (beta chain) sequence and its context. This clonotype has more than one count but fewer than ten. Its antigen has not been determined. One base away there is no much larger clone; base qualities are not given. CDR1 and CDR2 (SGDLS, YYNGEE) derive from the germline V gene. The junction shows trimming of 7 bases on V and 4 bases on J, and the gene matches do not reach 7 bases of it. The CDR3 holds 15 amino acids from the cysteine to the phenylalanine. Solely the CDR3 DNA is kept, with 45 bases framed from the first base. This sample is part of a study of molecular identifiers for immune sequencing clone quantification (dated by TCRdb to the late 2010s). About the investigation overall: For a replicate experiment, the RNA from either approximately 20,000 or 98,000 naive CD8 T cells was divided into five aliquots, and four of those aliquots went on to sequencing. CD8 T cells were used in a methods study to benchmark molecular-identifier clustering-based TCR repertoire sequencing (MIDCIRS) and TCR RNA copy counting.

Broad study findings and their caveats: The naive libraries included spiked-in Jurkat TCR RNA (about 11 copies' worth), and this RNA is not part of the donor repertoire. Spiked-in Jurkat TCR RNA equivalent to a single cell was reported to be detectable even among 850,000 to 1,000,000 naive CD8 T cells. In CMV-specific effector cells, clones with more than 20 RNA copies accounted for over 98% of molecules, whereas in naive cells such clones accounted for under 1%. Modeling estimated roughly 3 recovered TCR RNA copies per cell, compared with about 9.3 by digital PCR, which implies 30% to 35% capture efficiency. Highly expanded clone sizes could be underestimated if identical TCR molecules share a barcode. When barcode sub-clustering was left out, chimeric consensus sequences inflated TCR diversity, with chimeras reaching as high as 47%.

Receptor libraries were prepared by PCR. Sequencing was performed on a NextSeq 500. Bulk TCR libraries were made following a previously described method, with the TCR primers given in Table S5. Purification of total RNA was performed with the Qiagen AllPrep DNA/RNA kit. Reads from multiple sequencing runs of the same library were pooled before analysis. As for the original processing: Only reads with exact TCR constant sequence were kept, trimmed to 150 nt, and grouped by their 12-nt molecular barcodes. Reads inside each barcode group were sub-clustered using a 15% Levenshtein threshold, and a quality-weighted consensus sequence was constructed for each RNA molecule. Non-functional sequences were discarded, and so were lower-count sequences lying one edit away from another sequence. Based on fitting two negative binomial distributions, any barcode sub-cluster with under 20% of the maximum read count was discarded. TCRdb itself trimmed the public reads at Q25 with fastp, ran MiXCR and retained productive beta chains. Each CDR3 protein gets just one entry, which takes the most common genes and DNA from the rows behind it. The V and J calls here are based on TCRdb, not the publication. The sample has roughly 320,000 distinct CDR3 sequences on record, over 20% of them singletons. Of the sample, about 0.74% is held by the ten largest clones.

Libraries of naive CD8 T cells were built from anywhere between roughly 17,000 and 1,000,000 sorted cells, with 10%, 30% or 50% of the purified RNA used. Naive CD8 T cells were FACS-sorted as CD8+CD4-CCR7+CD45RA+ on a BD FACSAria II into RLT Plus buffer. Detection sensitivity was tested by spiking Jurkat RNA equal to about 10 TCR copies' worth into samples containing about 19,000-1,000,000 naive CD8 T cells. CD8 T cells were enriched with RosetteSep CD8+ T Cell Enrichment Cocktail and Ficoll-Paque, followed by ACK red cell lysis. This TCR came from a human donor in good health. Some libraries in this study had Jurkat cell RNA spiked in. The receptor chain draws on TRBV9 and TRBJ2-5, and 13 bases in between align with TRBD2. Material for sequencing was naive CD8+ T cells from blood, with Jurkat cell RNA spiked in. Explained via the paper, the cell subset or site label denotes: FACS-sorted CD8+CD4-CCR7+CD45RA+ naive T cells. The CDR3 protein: CASGEGLAGVETQYF. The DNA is TGTGCCAGCGGCGAAGGACTAGCGGGAGTAGAGACCCAGTACTTC.